What follows is one T cell receptor (beta chain) and its context. The antigen it binds to is not known. Base qualities are not recorded, but no much larger clone differs from it by a single base. RNA was extracted using the RNeasy kit, and about 0.45 to 1 ug of the RNA was reverse transcribed with random hexamers. The immunoSEQ multiplex PCR assay, which covers 54 Vbeta and 13 Jbeta segments, was used to amplify TCR beta CDR3 regions. PCR amplification bias was corrected using a synthetic template baseline for primer optimization and computational correction. Turning to the authors' computational methods: Only productive sequences were kept, with reads annotated to V, D and J genes according to IMGT and analyzed in immunoSEQ Analyzer. Clonality was calculated as one minus the Shannon entropy normalized by log2 of the number of productive unique sequences. For each patient and control, public and private clones were evaluated within the 100 most prevalent clones. A clone was defined as Susac-specific if it was absent from the healthy and MS cohorts, from around 960 published viral clones and from other ImmuneACCESS disease sequences. In TCRdb, the public reads were trimmed at Q25 with fastp and aligned with MiXCR, with productive beta chains retained. One record per CDR3 amino acid sequence lists the most common genes and DNA. TCRdb's processing, not the authors' own work, is the source of the V and J calls. This sample lists about 130,000 distinct CDR3 sequences; around 91% were detected once. The ten largest make up over 0.2% of the sample.

The entry originates in a study of CD8 T cells in Susac syndrome (dated by TCRdb to between 2018 and 2021). At the level of the whole study: The study used repertoire sequencing to test whether antigen drove CD8+ T cell activation and differentiation in Susac syndrome. CD8+ T cell repertoire clonality was compared between more than ten healthy donors, some 14 Susac syndrome patients and 15 multiple sclerosis patients.

Trimming costs V 2 bases and J 5 bases, and their ends lie 13 bases apart. From a lookup of the germline V gene, CDR1 and CDR2 are MNHEY and SVGAGI. Including cysteine and phenylalanine, the CDR3 has 15 amino acids. Only the CDR3 portion is preserved as DNA: 45 bases, with reading frame beginning at the first base. General findings and caveats noted by the study authors: The TCR sequencing and HLA analysis was acknowledged to have included a relatively small number of individuals.

High-throughput TCR beta sequencing profiled peripheral blood CD8+ and CD4+ T cells from healthy donors, Susac syndrome patients and multiple sclerosis patients. Treatment-naive patients with stable or active relapsing-remitting disease fulfilling revised McDonald criteria were used as multiple sclerosis controls. Bulk CD8+ and CD4+ T cells were purified by magnetic negative isolation, while CD8+ TEMRA cells were enriched using FACS. Blood was drawn into EDTA tubes, processed within 24 hours, and PBMCs were isolated by density gradient centrifugation. PBMCs intended for TCR sequencing were cryopreserved in liquid nitrogen and were subsequently thawed in a 37 degrees C water bath. A purity of at least 90% was achieved for sorted or isolated CD4+, CD8+ and CD8+ TEMRA cells.

Sequenced input: CD8+ T cells from PBMCs. This sequence uses TRBV6-5 and TRBJ2-1, with TRBD2 perhaps the D gene, on 6 matching bases. The receptor comes from a human donor with multiple sclerosis. The CDR3 sequence is CASSYLGGWDNEQFF. The sequenced DNA: TGTGCCAGCAGTTACCTCGGAGGGTGGGACAATGAGCAGTTCTTC.